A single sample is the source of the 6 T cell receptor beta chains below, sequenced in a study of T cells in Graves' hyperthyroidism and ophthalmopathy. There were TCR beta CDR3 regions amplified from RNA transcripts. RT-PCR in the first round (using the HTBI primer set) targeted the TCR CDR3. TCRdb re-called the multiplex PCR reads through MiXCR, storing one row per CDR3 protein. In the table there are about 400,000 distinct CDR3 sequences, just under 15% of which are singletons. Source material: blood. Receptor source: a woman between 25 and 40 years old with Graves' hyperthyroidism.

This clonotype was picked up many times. CDR3 nucleotides: TGTGCCAGCAGTTTAATAGCGACCGATTCCTACGAGCAGTACTTC. Its protein product is CASSLIATDSYEQYF. The chain combines TRBV27 with TRBJ2-7, with TRBD2 as a possible D gene (5 bases). The V end was cut by 2 bases, the J end by 1 base, with 12 bases between. The CDR3 contains 15 residues. Germline CDR1 and CDR2: MNHEY and SMNVEV (reference sequence).

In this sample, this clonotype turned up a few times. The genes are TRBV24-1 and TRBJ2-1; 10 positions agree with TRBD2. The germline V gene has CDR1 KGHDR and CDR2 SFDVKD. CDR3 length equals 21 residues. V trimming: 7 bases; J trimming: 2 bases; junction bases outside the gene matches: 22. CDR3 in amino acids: CATRGVKGASGRPLPYNEQFF. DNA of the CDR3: TGTGCCACCAGAGGCGTAAAGGGGGCTAGCGGGAGACCTCTCCCCTACAATGAGCAGTTCTTC.

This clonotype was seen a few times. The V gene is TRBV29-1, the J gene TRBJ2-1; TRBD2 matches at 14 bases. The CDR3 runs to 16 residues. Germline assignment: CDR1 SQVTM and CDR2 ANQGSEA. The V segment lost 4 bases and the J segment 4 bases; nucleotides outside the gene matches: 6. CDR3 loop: CSVGGGLAGVYNEQFF. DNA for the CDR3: TGCAGCGTTGGGGGGGGACTAGCGGGAGTGTACAATGAGCAGTTCTTC.

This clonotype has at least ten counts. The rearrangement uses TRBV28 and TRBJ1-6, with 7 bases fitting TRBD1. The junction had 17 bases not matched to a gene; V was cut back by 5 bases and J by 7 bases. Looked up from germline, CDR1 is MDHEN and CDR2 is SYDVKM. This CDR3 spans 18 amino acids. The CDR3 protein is CASSATGTDFFGNSPLHF. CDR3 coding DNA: TGTGCCAGCAGTGCCACCGGGACAGACTTTTTTGGGAATTCACCCCTCCACTTT.

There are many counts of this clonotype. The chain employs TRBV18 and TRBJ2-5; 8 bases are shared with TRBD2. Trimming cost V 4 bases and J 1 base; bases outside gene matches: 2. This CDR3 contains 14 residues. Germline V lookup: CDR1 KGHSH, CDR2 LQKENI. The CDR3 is CASSRGTSQETQYF. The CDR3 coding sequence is TGTGCCAGCTCACGTGGGACTAGCCAAGAGACCCAGTACTTC.

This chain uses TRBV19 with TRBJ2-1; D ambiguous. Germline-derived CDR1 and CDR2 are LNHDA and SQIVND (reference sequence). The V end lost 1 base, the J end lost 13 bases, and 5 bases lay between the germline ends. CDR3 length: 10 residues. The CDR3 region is CASSIGFQFF. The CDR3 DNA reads TGTGCCAGTAGTATAGGTTTCCAGTTCTTC.